This TCR beta chain was retrieved from a study of control samples from healthy donors and cancer patients. The V gene lost 4 bases and the J gene lost 5 bases, with 15 bases spanning the gap. Germline CDR1 and CDR2: SGDLS and YYNGEE. CDR3 length: 14 residues. Method: immunoSEQ multiplex PCR; TCRdb's copy keeps in-frame clones and lacks some. Altogether 150,000 to 200,000 clones are present, 70% to 90% being singletons, with the ten largest covering around 12%. The count of this clone is one. Sequenced: blood. The receptor was derived from a man aged 30 to 39 in good health. The chain links TRBV9 to TRBJ2-5; the D gene could be TRBD1 or TRBD2 (5 bases each). The DNA for the CDR3 is TGTGCCAGCAGCACGGACACCTCGGGGGAGACCCAGTACTTC. Its translation is CASSTDTSGETQYF.